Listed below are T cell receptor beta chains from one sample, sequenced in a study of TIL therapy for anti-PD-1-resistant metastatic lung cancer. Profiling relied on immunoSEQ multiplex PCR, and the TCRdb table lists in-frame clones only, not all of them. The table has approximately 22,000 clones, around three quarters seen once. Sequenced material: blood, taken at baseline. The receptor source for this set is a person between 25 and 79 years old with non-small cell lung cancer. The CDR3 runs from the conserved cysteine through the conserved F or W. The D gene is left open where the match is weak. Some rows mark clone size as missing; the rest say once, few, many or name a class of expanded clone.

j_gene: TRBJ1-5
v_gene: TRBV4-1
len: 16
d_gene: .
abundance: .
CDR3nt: TGCGCCAGCAGCCAGTTACCGACGGTTAGCAATCAGCCCCAGCATTTT
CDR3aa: CASSQLPTVSNQPQHF

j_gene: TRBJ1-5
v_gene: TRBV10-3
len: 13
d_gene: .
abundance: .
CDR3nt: TGTGCCATCAGTGTAGGTGTGGATCAGCCCCAGCATTTT
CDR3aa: CAISVGVDQPQHF

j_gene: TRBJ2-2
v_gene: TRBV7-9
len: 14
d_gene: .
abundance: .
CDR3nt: TGTGCCAGCAGCTTAGTTACTAACACCGGGGAGCTGTTTTTT
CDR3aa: CASSLVTNTGELFF

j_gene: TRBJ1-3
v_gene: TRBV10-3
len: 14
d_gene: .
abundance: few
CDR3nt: TGTGCCACCGCCCCAAGCGGGACTGGAAACACCATATATTTT
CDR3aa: CATAPSGTGNTIYF

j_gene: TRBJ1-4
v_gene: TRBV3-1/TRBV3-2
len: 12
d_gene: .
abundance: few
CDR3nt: TGTGCCAGGAACCGGAACCGGGACAAACTGTTTTTT
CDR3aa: CARNRNRDKLFF

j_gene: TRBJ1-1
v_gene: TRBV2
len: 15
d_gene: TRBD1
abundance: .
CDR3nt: TGTGCCAGCAGTGAAGCTGTAACAGGGGGAACTGAAGCTTTCTTT
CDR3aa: CASSEAVTGGTEAFF

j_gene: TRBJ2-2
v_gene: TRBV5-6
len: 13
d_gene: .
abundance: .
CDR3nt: TGTGCCAGCAGCCTGGGATCAGACGGGGAGCTGTTTTTT
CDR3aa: CASSLGSDGELFF

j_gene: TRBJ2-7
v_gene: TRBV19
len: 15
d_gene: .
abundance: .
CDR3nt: TGTGCCAGTGCTGACCTCCGCAGAAGCTCCTACGAGCAGTACTTC
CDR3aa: CASADLRRSSYEQYF

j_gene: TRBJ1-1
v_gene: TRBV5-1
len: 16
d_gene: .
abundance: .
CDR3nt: TGCGCCAGCAGCCTAACCCCGGGACCGAGAAACACTGAAGCTTTCTTT
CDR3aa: CASSLTPGPRNTEAFF

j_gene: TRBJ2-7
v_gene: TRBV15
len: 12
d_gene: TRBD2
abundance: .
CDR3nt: TGTGCCACGAAAGGGGAGGGCTACGAGCAGTACTTC
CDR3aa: CATKGEGYEQYF

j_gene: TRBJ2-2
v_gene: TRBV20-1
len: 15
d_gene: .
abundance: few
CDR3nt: TGCAGTGCTAGTTGGGGGCACCCGGGCACCGGGGAGCTGTTTTTT
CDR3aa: CSASWGHPGTGELFF

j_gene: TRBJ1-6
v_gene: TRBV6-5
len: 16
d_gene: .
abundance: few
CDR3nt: TGTGCCAGCAGTTACGATAGTGGGGGGGCCAATTCACCCCTCCACTTT
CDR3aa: CASSYDSGGANSPLHF

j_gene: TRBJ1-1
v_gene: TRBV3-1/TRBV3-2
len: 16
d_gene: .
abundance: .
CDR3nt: TGTGCCAGCAGCCAAAATCTTGTCAGGGGCAACACTGAAGCTTTCTTT
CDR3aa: CASSQNLVRGNTEAFF

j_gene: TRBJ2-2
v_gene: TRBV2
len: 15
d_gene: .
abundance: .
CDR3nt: TGTGCCAGCAGTGAAGGGGGTTCGAACACCGGGGAGCTGTTTTTT
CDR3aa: CASSEGGSNTGELFF

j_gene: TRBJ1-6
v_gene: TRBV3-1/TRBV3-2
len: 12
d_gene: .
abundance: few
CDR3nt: TGTGCCAGCAGCCTCGACGATTCACCCCTCCACTTT
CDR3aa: CASSLDDSPLHF

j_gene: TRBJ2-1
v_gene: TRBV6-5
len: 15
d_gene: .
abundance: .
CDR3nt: TGTGCCAGCAGTTACGTCCGGGGCTACGGGGGTGAGCAGTTCTTC
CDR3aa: CASSYVRGYGGEQFF

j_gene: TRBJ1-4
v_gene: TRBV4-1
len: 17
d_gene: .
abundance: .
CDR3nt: TGCGCCAGCAGCCTTCAAACAACCGGTGGGACTAATGAAAAACTGTTTTTT
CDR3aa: CASSLQTTGGTNEKLFF

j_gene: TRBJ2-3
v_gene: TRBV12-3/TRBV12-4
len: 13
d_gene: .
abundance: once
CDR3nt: TGTGCCAGCAGTCCCTCCATCCCAGATACGCAGTATTTT
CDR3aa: CASSPSIPDTQYF

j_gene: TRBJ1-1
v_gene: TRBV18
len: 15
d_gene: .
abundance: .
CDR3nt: TGTGCCAGCTCACCGTCAAATAGGGCGAACACTGAAGCTTTCTTT
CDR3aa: CASSPSNRANTEAFF

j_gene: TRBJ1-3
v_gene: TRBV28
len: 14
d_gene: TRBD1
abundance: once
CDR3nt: TGTGCCAGCAGTTATGTGGACAGGGGGAACACCATATATTTT
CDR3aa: CASSYVDRGNTIYF

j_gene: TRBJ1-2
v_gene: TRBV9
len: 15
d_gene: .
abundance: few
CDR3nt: TGTGCCAGCAGCGTAGGTACAGTAGCTAACTATGGCTACACCTTC
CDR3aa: CASSVGTVANYGYTF

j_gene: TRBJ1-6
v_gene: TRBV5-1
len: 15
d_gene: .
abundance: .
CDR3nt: TGCGCCAGCAGCTTGGTCGGCCCCAATAATTCACCCCTCCACTTT
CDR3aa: CASSLVGPNNSPLHF

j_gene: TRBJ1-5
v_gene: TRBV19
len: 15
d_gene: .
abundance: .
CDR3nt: TGTGCCAGTAGAGGACCCGAGGGTAGCAATCAGCCCCAGCATTTT
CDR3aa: CASRGPEGSNQPQHF

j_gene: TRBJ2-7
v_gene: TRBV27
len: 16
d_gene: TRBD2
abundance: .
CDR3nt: TGTGCCAGCAGAAAATCGACTAGCGCCTTCTCCTACGAGCAGTACTTC
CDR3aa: CASRKSTSAFSYEQYF

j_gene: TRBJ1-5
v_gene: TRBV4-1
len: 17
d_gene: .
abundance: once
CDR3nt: TGCGCCAGCAGCCAGTACTTCAGAGGAGATAGCAATCAGCCCCAGCATTTT
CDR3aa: CASSQYFRGDSNQPQHF

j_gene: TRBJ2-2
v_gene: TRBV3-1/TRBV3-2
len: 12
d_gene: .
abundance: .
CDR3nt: TGTGCCAGCAGCCTTAATGCCGGGGAGCTGTTTTTT
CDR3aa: CASSLNAGELFF

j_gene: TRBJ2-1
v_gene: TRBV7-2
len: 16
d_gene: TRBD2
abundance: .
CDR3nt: TGTGCCAGCAGCTTAGTGTCCAGCGGGGAGTACAATGAGCAGTTCTTC
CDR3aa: CASSLVSSGEYNEQFF

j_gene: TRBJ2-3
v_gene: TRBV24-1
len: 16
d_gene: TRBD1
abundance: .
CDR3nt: TGTGCCACCAGTGATTTGCGGGACAGGGGCGGGGATACGCAGTATTTT
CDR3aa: CATSDLRDRGGDTQYF

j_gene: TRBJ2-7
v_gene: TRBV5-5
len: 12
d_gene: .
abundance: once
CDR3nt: TGTGCCAGCAGCTTGACAGACTACGAGCAGTACTTC
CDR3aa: CASSLTDYEQYF

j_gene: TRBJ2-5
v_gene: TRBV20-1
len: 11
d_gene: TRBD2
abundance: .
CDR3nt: TGCAGTGCCAGGACTAGCCAGACCCAGTACTTC
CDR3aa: CSARTSQTQYF

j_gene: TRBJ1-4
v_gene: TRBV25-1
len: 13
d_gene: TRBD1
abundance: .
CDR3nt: TGTGCCAGATCGGGACAGAGTAATGAAAAACTGTTTTTT
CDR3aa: CARSGQSNEKLFF

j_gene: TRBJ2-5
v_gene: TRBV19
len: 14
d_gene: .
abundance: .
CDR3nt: TGTGCCAGTAGTCCTGCAGGGACGCGAGAGACCCAGTACTTC
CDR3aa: CASSPAGTRETQYF

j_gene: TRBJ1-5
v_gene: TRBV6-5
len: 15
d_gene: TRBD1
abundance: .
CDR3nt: TGTGCCAGCAGTTCGGACAGGCGTGGCAATCAGCCCCAGCATTTT
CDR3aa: CASSSDRRGNQPQHF

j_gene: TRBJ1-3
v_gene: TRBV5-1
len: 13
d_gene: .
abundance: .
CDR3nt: TGCGCCAGCAGCTTGGGTGGGAGAAACACCATATATTTT
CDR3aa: CASSLGGRNTIYF

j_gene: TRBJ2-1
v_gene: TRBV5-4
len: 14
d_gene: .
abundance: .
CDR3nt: TGTGCCAGCAGCTTGGGGACACTTTACAATGAGCAGTTCTTC
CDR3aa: CASSLGTLYNEQFF

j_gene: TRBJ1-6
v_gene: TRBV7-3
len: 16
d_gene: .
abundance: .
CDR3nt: TGTGCCAGCAGCTTAGAGTCGGGGCTAAATAATTCACCCCTCCACTTT
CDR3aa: CASSLESGLNNSPLHF

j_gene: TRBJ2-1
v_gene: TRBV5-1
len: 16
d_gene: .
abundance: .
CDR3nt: TGCGCCAGCAGCTTGCCTACGGGAGCGGCCTACAATGAGCAGTTCTTC
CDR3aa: CASSLPTGAAYNEQFF

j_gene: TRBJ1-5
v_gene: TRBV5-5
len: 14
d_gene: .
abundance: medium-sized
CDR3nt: TGTGCCAGCAGCTGGGGGGATGGCAATCAGCCCCAGCATTTT
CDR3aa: CASSWGDGNQPQHF

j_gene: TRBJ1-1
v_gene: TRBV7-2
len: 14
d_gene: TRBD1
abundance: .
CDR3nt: TGTGCCAGCAGCTCAGACAGGGTGAACACTGAAGCTTTCTTT
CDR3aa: CASSSDRVNTEAFF

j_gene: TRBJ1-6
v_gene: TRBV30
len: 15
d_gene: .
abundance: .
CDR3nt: TGTGCCTGGAGTTCCCTCGCCAGAGGTGGGTCACCCCTCCACTTT
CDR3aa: CAWSSLARGGSPLHF

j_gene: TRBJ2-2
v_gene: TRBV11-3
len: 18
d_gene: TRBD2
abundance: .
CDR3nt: TGTGCCAGCAGCACGGGACTAGCGGGAGGCATAAACACCGGGGAGCTGTTTTTT
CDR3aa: CASSTGLAGGINTGELFF

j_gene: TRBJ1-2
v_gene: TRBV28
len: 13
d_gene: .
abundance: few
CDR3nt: TGTGCCAGCCTCCGTGGGGGGGGCTATGGCTACACCTTC
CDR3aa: CASLRGGGYGYTF

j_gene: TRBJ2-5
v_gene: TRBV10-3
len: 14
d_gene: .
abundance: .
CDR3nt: TGTGCCATCAAATCTCGAGCGGTCGAAGAGACCCAGTACTTC
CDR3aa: CAIKSRAVEETQYF

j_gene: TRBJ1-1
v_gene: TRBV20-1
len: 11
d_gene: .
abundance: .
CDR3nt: TGCAGTGCTAGTGCGAACACTGAAGCTTTCTTT
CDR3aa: CSASANTEAFF

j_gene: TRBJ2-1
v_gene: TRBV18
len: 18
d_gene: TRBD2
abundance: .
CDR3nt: TGTGCCAGCTCACCTTCCGGCGGCTTTAGCGGGAGATACAATGAGCAGTTCTTC
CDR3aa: CASSPSGGFSGRYNEQFF

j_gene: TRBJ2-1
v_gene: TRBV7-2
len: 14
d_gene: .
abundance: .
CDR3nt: TGTGCCAGCAGTCCCGACCGATTTTACAATGAGCAGTTCTTC
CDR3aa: CASSPDRFYNEQFF

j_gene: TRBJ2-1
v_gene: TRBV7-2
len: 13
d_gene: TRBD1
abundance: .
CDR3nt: TGTGCCAGCACCCTTGGACAGGGTAATGAGCAGTTCTTC
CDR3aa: CASTLGQGNEQFF

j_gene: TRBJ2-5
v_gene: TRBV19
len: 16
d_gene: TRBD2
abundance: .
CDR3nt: TGTGCCAGTAGTATGGGCAGCGGGGGGGTACAAGAGACCCAGTACTTC
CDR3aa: CASSMGSGGVQETQYF

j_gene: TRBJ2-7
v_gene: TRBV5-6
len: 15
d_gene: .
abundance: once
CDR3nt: TGTGCCAGCAGAATTAGGAGGGGCCATTTGAACGAGCAGTACTTC
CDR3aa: CASRIRRGHLNEQYF

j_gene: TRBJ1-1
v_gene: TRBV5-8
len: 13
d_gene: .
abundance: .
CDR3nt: TGTGCCAGCAGTTCAGACATGAGGGCTGAAGCTTTCTTT
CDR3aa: CASSSDMRAEAFF

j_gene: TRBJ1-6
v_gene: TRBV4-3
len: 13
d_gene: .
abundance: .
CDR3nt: TGCGCCAGCAGCCAAGGGGGGAATTCACCCCTCCACTTT
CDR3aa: CASSQGGNSPLHF

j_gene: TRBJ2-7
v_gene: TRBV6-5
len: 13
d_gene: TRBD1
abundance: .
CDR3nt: TGTGCCAGCAGTTACGGGACAGGCTACGAGCAGTACTTC
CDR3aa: CASSYGTGYEQYF